These 10 T cell receptor beta chains came from one sample sequenced in a study of blood T cells in healthy people across ages. The second PCR ran roughly 6 to 11 cycles with a sample-barcoded 5' primer and J-beta primers. From the 5' RACE reads, TCRdb called clonotypes with MiXCR, one entry per CDR3 protein. Among 800,000 to 950,000 distinct CDR3 sequences, about 27% were seen once, and the ten largest hold 9.5% to 13%. The same sample was also used in a study of T cells of mothers and their children.

The source material was blood. These receptors all come from a woman between 35 and 50 years old in good health.

In this sample, this clonotype turned up a few times. The chain carries TRBV7-2 and TRBJ1-5; D is unclear. The CDR3 is 15 residues long. Germline lookup yields CDR1 SGHTA and CDR2 FQGNSA. V dropped 1 base and J dropped 3 bases, with 10 bases sitting between them. The DNA for the CDR3 is TGTGCCAGCAGCTTAGGTCAAACTCCCAATCAGCCCCAGCATTTT. This gives the protein CASSLGQTPNQPQHF.

This clonotype occurred many times. This sequence joins TRBV27 and TRBJ2-1; unclear D gene. CDR3 length: 14 amino acids. CDR1 and CDR2 (germline): MNHEY, SMNVEV (reference sequence). Trimming removed 5 bases at V and 4 bases at J, with 12 bases between. In DNA form, the CDR3 reads TGTGCCAGCAGTGCCCACGGCGGATACAATGAGCAGTTCTTC. Translated, it gives CASSAHGGYNEQFF.

This chain connects TRBV6-4 to TRBJ1-1; no clear D gene. Germline lookup yields CDR1 MRHNA and CDR2 SNTAGT. V was pared by 5 bases and J by 2 bases, with 12 bases between. There are 14 residues in the CDR3. CDR3 DNA sequence: TGTGCCAGCAGTTTGGACGGGTTTAACACTGAAGCTTTCTTT. It yields the protein CASSLDGFNTEAFF.

This clonotype was seen at least ten times. The genes are TRBV2 and TRBJ2-1, with 10 bases fitting TRBD2. The CDR3 runs 14 residues. Germline lookup yields CDR1 SNHLY and CDR2 FYNNEI. The V and J ends lost 4 bases and 6 bases, in that order; junction bases with no gene match: 3. In nucleotides, the CDR3 is TGTGCCAGCAGTGGGACTAGCGGTAGCAATGAGCAGTTCTTC. Its protein is CASSGTSGSNEQFF.

This clonotype was observed at least ten times. J is TRBJ2-7 and V is TRBV12-3 or TRBV12-4; 7 bases line up with TRBD1. The CDR3 sequence is 15 residues long. The J segment lost 4 bases and the V segment lost 6 bases, leaving 12 bases of the junction unmatched. The chain's CDR3 is CASSAQGRGPYEQYF. In DNA form, the CDR3 reads TGTGCCAGCAGCGCACAGGGGAGAGGGCCTTACGAGCAGTACTTC.

The chain links TRBV12-3 or TRBV12-4 to TRBJ1-2, with D hard to call. The CDR3 is made up of 14 amino acids. Trimming cost V 1 base and J 4 bases, with 10 bases left between them. CDR3 residues: CASSLDPGSYGYTF. DNA for the CDR3: TGTGCCAGCAGTTTAGACCCGGGAAGCTATGGCTACACCTTC.

On this clonotype itself: A much larger clone lies a single base off, so this may be a read error. V gene TRBV3-1 combines with J gene TRBJ2-1, with a weak D call TRBD2 (5 bases). Trimming pared 0 bases from V and 6 bases from J, leaving 18 bases between. This CDR3 comprises 17 residues. Germline V gene data show CDR1 as LGHDT and CDR2 as YNNKEL (reference sequence). The CDR3 reads CASSQENGMDFANEQFF. CDR3 DNA: TGTGCCAGCAGCCAAGAGAACGGGATGGATTTCGCCAATGAGCAGTTCTTC.

This clonotype was observed a handful of times. This chain links TRBV7-9 with TRBJ1-1, with 7 nucleotides matching TRBD1. Losses at the gene ends were 5 bases for V and 7 bases for J; bases not matched to a gene: 4. This CDR3 is 12 amino acids long. The germline CDR1 and CDR2 sequences are SEHNR and FQNEAQ (reference sequence). The DNA of the CDR3 is TGTGCCAGCAGCGAAGGGGGCAGTGAAGCTTTCTTT. This encodes CASSEGGSEAFF.

This clonotype was seen more than once but under ten times. The chain carries TRBV5-5 and TRBJ2-3; 7 bases agree with TRBD2. Trimming at V came to 1 base and at J to 1 base, leaving 6 bases not matched to a gene. The CDR3 contains 16 residues. CDR1 is SGHKS and CDR2 is YYEKEE in the germline V gene (reference sequence). Here the CDR3 DNA reads TGTGCCAGCAGCTTGCGGGGGGACGGACGCACAGATACGCAGTATTTT. Translation: CASSLRGDGRTDTQYF.

The table lists this clonotype with a few counts. This chain uses TRBV6-1 with TRBJ1-2; D is unclear. The CDR3 consists of 13 residues. The V end lost 2 bases, the J end lost 5 bases, and 9 bases lay between the germline ends. From germline, CDR1 is MNHNS and CDR2 SASEGT. The CDR3 protein is CASSETSGYGYTF. Written as DNA, the CDR3 is TGTGCCAGCAGTGAAACATCCGGATATGGCTACACCTTC.